This is a list of T cell receptor beta chains from one sample in a study of blood T cell repertoires in COVID-19. Libraries were prepared by immunoSEQ multiplex PCR; TCRdb keeps only in-frame clonotypes and omits some of them. The sample lists about 170,000 clones, 80% to 90% seen once, with 2.5% to 3% in the top ten. Sequenced material: peripheral blood. All receptors come from a woman older than 75 with COVID-19, enrolled during active disease. CDR3s leave out the opening cysteine and the closing phenylalanine or tryptophan.

v_gene: TRBV7-3
j_gene: TRBJ1-1
CDR3aa: ASSPGGRANTEAF

v_gene: TRBV23-1
j_gene: TRBJ1-5
CDR3aa: ASSLRLEMDRKTRLLQPQH

v_gene: TRBV7-2
j_gene: TRBJ2-7
CDR3aa: ASTPAGDRAAYEQY

v_gene: TRBV24-1
j_gene: TRBJ2-5
CDR3aa: ATSDFREETQY

v_gene: TRBV11-3
j_gene: TRBJ2-7
CDR3aa: ASSTYRDSEQY

v_gene: TRBV10-2
j_gene: TRBJ2-3
CDR3aa: ASSGVAGGPRDTQY

v_gene: TRBV11-2
j_gene: TRBJ1-6
CDR3aa: ASSYRDRGFGSSPLH

v_gene: TRBV24-1
j_gene: TRBJ2-2
CDR3aa: ATSVRDTGELF

v_gene: TRBV5-6
j_gene: TRBJ2-1
CDR3aa: ASSFGLPAYNEQF

v_gene: TRBV7-2
j_gene: TRBJ2-7
CDR3aa: ASSLVGSRDEQY

v_gene: TRBV5-1
j_gene: TRBJ2-7
CDR3aa: ASSLVASGTYEQY

v_gene: TRBV7-8
j_gene: TRBJ1-4
CDR3aa: ASSLRDRGEKLF

v_gene: TRBV21-1
j_gene: TRBJ2-6
CDR3aa: ASSKVFVSGANVLT

v_gene: TRBV30
j_gene: TRBJ1-3
CDR3aa: AITGFSGNTIY

v_gene: TRBV7-2
j_gene: TRBJ1-2
CDR3aa: ASTIDRDYGYT

v_gene: TRBV6-1
j_gene: TRBJ2-1
CDR3aa: ASSETGYNEQF

v_gene: TRBV5-4
j_gene: TRBJ1-2
CDR3aa: ASSNGQPGTYGYT

v_gene: TRBV2
j_gene: TRBJ1-1
CDR3aa: ASTPQGGNTEAF

v_gene: TRBV28
j_gene: TRBJ2-7
CDR3aa: ASSLAGRNEQY

v_gene: TRBV5-1
j_gene: TRBJ1-1
CDR3aa: ASSPGPREVDTEAF

v_gene: TRBV19
j_gene: TRBJ1-2
CDR3aa: ASSFHPGQYT

v_gene: TRBV18
j_gene: TRBJ1-5
CDR3aa: ASSRTGFGQPQH